These 20 T cell receptor beta chains originate from one sample sequenced in a study of Graves' ophthalmopathy and Graves' hyperthyroidism. Amplification of the TCR beta CDR3 regions used RNA transcripts (as template). HTBI primers were used in a first-round RT-PCR, which preceded a second-round multiplex PCR. TCRdb itself ran the multiplex PCR reads through MiXCR, one entry per CDR3 protein. The sample comprises 580,000 or so distinct CDR3 sequences, roughly 40% of which are singletons, and about 4.2% rests with the top ten. The specimen was peripheral blood or thyroid tissue (not recorded which). These receptors came from an adult man with Graves' hyperthyroidism.

The chain has TRBV5-1 and TRBJ2-7; no clear D gene. Germline CDR1 is SGHRS and CDR2 is YFSETQ. The CDR3 totals 14 residues. The V gene lost 3 bases and the J gene lost 4 bases, with 14 bases spanning the gap. The CDR3 spells CASSSPLEEYEQYF. The DNA of the CDR3 is TGCGCCAGCAGCTCACCGTTAGAGGAGTACGAGCAGTACTTC.

This clonotype was seen a few times. The chain links TRBV6-5 to TRBJ1-2; D not resolved. V lost 0 bases and J 8 bases, leaving 13 bases between the germline ends. The CDR3 runs to 14 residues. CDR1 is MNHEY, CDR2 SVGAGI, per germline. In DNA, the CDR3 is TGTGCCAGCAGTTACTCGCCCGACCTGGGGGGCTACACCTTC. Its protein is CASSYSPDLGGYTF.

This clonotype was seen ten or more times. CDR3 residues: CASSLVVGGAGSFYEQYF. The CDR3 DNA reads as TGTGCCAGCAGCTTAGTTGTAGGCGGGGCCGGTTCGTTCTACGAGCAGTACTTC. This chain joins TRBV7-9 and TRBJ2-7; a possible D gene is TRBD2 (6 bases). V dropped 1 base and J dropped 3 bases, with 22 bases sitting between them. The CDR3 runs to 18 residues. Germline assignment: CDR1 SEHNR and CDR2 FQNEAQ (reference sequence).

This clonotype was seen at least ten times. The CDR3 reads CATSEGLAGVSGELFF. CDR3 in DNA: TGTGCCACCAGTGAGGGACTAGCGGGAGTCTCCGGGGAGCTGTTTTTT. The V and J genes are TRBV24-1 and TRBJ2-2; 14 nucleotides agree with TRBD2. The CDR3 has 16 residues. The junction had 3 bases not matched to a gene; V was cut back by 4 bases and J by 6 bases. Germline-derived CDR1 and CDR2 are KGHDR and SFDVKD.

The chain is built from TRBV2 and TRBJ1-4; D is ambiguous. Trimming cost V 5 bases and J 10 bases, with 17 bases left between them. CDR3 length: 14 residues. Germline values: CDR1 SNHLY, CDR2 FYNNEI. The CDR3 DNA is TGTGCCAGCAGTTTTCCGGGTCCAAAAAGAAAACTGTTTTTT. Its protein is CASSFPGPKRKLFF.

This clonotype has ten or more counts. The chain has TRBV12-3 or TRBV12-4 and TRBJ2-6; a weak D match, TRBD2 (5 bases). The V gene lost 10 bases and the J gene lost 0 bases, with 10 bases spanning the gap. The CDR3 has 14 amino acids. Written as DNA, the CDR3 is TGTGCCATCGGGAAGCTCTCTGGGGCCAACGTCCTGACTTTC. Its translation: CAIGKLSGANVLTF.

The rearrangement joins TRBV20-1 to TRBJ2-5, with TRBD2 identical over 10 bases. Matching the DNA end better, TRBJ2-1 makes the J call doubtful. This CDR3 comprises 14 residues. The V gene's germline CDR1 is DFQATT and CDR2 SNEGSKA (reference sequence). CDR3 in DNA: TGCAGTGCTGAGGCTAGCGGGAGCTACAATGAGCAGTTCTTC. Its translation is CSAEASGSYNEQFF.

This clonotype occurred many times. This chain uses TRBV19 with TRBJ2-7, with 9 nucleotides matching TRBD2. Germline-derived CDR1 and CDR2 are LNHDA and SQIVND (reference sequence). The V and J ends lost 7 bases and 4 bases, in that order; junction bases with no gene match: 8. The CDR3 spans 14 residues. This CDR3 is CASKAGGSGYEQYF. The CDR3 bases are TGTGCCAGTAAGGCGGGAGGGTCGGGGTACGAGCAGTACTTC.

This clonotype was detected a few times. This sequence joins TRBV7-8 and TRBJ2-5; D uncertain. V lost 7 bases and J 7 bases, leaving 10 bases between the germline ends. Germline V gene data show CDR1 as SGHVS and CDR2 as FQNEAQ. The CDR3 contains 11 residues. The CDR3 DNA reads as TGTGCCAGCATCCTATCTATGACCCAGTACTTC. Translation: CASILSMTQYF.

This clonotype has a count of ten or more. The chain uses TRBV10-3 and TRBJ2-7; tentative D call: TRBD2 (5 bases). Germline CDR1 and CDR2: ENHRY and SYGVKD. Trimming removed 2 bases from V and 0 bases from J, with 8 bases in between. CDR3 length: 14 residues. CDR3 sequence: CAISERGDSYEQYF. The CDR3 nucleotides are TGTGCCATCAGTGAGCGGGGAGACTCCTACGAGCAGTACTTC.

This clonotype showed up just a few times. The chain combines TRBV29-1 with TRBJ2-3; TRBD1 might be the D (5 bases). The CDR3 covers 12 residues. Trimming removed 6 bases from V and 1 base from J, with 8 bases in between. Germline-derived CDR1 and CDR2 are SQVTM and ANQGSEA. CDR3 nucleotides: TGCAGCGTAGACAGCGGCACAGATACGCAGTATTTT. As protein: CSVDSGTDTQYF.

V gene TRBV5-6 combines with J gene TRBJ1-2; tentatively, D is TRBD1 (6 bases). In germline, CDR1 is SGHDT, CDR2 YYEEEE. The V end lost 4 bases, the J end lost 2 bases, and 15 bases lay between the germline ends. CDR3 length: 15 residues. CDR3 bases: TGTGCCAGCAGCCCGCGAAGAACAGGGAACTATGGCTACACCTTC. It yields the protein CASSPRRTGNYGYTF.

The chain uses TRBV19 and TRBJ1-2, with 7 bases fitting TRBD1. Trimming took 7 bases from V and 3 from J; bases not matched to a gene: 14. This CDR3 region has 16 residues. Germline CDR1 LNHDA, CDR2 SQIVND (reference sequence). The CDR3 sequence is CASTPISSDRDYGYTF. CDR3 in DNA: TGTGCCAGTACCCCGATTTCCAGCGACAGGGACTATGGCTACACCTTC.

This clonotype has only a few counts. V usage is TRBV6-1 and J usage is TRBJ1-1, with D maybe TRBD1 (6 bases). The V gene's germline CDR1 is MNHNS and CDR2 SASEGT. The V and J ends lost 7 bases and 5 bases respectively, with 17 bases between them. The CDR3 is made up of 14 amino acids. CDR3 DNA sequence: TGTGCCAGCATGGGGGGCACGTTGCGGACTGAAGCTTTCTTT. This translates into CASMGGTLRTEAFF.

This chain uses TRBV19 with TRBJ1-1; no definite D call. Germline V gene sequence: CDR1 LNHDA, CDR2 SQIVND (reference sequence). The V end lost 9 bases, the J end lost 2 bases, and 16 bases lay between the germline ends. The CDR3 runs 14 residues. CDR3 in DNA: TGTGCCAGCTCACCGCTGCAGCTAAACACTGAAGCTTTCTTT. Amino acids: CASSPLQLNTEAFF.

The rearrangement uses TRBV7-9 and TRBJ1-2, with a possible D match to TRBD1 (5 bases). Germline CDR1 is SEHNR and CDR2 is FQNEAQ (reference sequence). V lost 2 bases, J lost 3 bases, and 10 bases lay in between. The CDR3 runs to 14 residues. This chain's CDR3 is CASSLTVRDYGYTF. Here the CDR3 DNA reads TGTGCCAGCAGCTTAACAGTCAGGGACTATGGCTACACCTTC.

This clonotype was seen a few times. The rearrangement links TRBV7-8 to TRBJ2-3; D is perhaps TRBD2 (6 bases). The CDR3 length is 14 residues. Germline V gene data show CDR1 as SGHVS and CDR2 as FQNEAQ. V was cut by 2 bases and J by 6 bases, with 12 bases left in between. CDR3 region: CASSLSGEADTQYF. The CDR3 DNA follows: TGTGCCAGCAGCTTAAGTGGGGAGGCGGATACGCAGTATTTT.

In this sample, this clonotype turned up once. This chain connects TRBV30 to TRBJ2-3, with D perhaps TRBD1 (5 bases). V lost 4 bases and J 1 base, leaving 12 bases between the germline ends. This CDR3 contains 14 residues. Germline CDR1 is GTSNPN and CDR2 is SVGIG (reference sequence). Here the CDR3 reads CAWMIKGRTDTQYF. The CDR3, as DNA: TGTGCCTGGATGATCAAGGGGCGCACAGATACGCAGTATTTT.

The rearrangement uses TRBV29-1 and TRBJ1-2, with 9 bases fitting TRBD1. The CDR3 is made up of 12 amino acids. Germline assignment: CDR1 SQVTM and CDR2 ANQGSEA. J gave up 5 bases and V 7 bases, and 5 bases lay outside the gene matches. CDR3 region: CSEPDRGYGYTF. The DNA of the CDR3 is TGCAGCGAACCTGACAGGGGGTATGGCTACACCTTC.

This clonotype was recorded a few times. This chain joins TRBV6-5 and TRBJ2-7; D possibly corresponds to TRBD2 (6 bases). The V end was cut by 2 bases, the J end by 1 base, with 9 bases between. The CDR3 extends over 14 amino acids. CDR1 and CDR2 from the germline V gene are MNHEY and SVGAGI. CDR3 region: CASSYMGGSYEQYF. The CDR3 DNA is TGTGCCAGCAGTTACATGGGGGGTTCCTACGAGCAGTACTTC.